This T cell receptor (beta chain) was recorded in a study of T cells in Graves' hyperthyroidism and ophthalmopathy. The investigators amplified TCR beta CDR3 regions from RNA transcripts. Researchers ran a first-round RT-PCR on the TCR CDR3 using the HTBI primer set. TCRdb re-derived calls from the multiplex PCR reads in MiXCR, one entry per CDR3 protein. The repertoire holds around 700,000 distinct CDR3 sequences, with approximately 18% as singletons. This clonotype was counted between two and nine times. With a duration under 2 months, the hyperthyroidism was newly diagnosed in patients aged 18 to 65. Diagnosing involved the use of clinical symptoms, serum thyroxine and TRAb, thyroid ultrasound and orbital computed tomography. The CDR3 length is 16 residues. The V gene's germline CDR1 is MNHNS and CDR2 SASEGT. With 5 bases clipped from V and 1 base from J, the junction kept 10 bases outside the gene matches.

The chain links TRBV6-1 to TRBJ1-2; 7 bases match TRBD1. The clonotype was recovered from a woman in her 50s with Graves' hyperthyroidism that later progressed to Graves' ophthalmopathy. Sequencing was carried out using blood. The DNA for the CDR3 is TGTGCCAGCAGTACGGTATGGACAGGAAATAACTATGGCTACACCTTC. The encoded protein is CASSTVWTGNNYGYTF.